This entry describes one T cell receptor beta chain. This entry is derived from a study of blood T cell repertoires in COVID-19. Study as a whole: COVID-19 samples, acute and convalescent, were from the United States, Italy and Spain. PBMCs, B-cell-depleted T cells, or T cells provided the cDNA or gDNA that made up the material.

As originally analysed: Amplification of reference gene primers provided the estimated nucleated cell counts. Generated by immunoSEQ multiplex PCR, the TCRdb table keeps only in-frame clones and is missing some. V and J calls plus clone size are reproduced from that table; the DNA served to infer D and trimming. This sample has around 270,000 clones, with 70% to 90% found just once. This CDR3 has 17 amino acids. Germline CDR1 SGHRS, CDR2 YFSETQ. The V gene lost 4 bases and the J gene lost 0 bases, with 14 bases spanning the gap. The receptor's source is a woman aged 50 to 60 with acute or convalescent COVID-19. Sample: peripheral blood. The chain recombines TRBV5-1 with TRBJ2-6; D may be TRBD2 (6 bases). Written as DNA, the CDR3 is TGCGCCAGCAGCGTCGGGACTCCGAGCTCTGGGGCCAACGTCCTGACTTTC. Translating gives CASSVGTPSSGANVLTF. The whole variable domain, remainder taken from reference TRBV5-1 and TRBJ2-6, is KAGVTQTPRYLIKTRGQQVTLSCSPISGHRSVSWYQQTPGQGLQFLFEYFSETQRNKGNFPGRFSGRQFSNSRSEMNVSTLELGDSALYLCASSVGTPSSGANVLTFGAGSRLTVL.